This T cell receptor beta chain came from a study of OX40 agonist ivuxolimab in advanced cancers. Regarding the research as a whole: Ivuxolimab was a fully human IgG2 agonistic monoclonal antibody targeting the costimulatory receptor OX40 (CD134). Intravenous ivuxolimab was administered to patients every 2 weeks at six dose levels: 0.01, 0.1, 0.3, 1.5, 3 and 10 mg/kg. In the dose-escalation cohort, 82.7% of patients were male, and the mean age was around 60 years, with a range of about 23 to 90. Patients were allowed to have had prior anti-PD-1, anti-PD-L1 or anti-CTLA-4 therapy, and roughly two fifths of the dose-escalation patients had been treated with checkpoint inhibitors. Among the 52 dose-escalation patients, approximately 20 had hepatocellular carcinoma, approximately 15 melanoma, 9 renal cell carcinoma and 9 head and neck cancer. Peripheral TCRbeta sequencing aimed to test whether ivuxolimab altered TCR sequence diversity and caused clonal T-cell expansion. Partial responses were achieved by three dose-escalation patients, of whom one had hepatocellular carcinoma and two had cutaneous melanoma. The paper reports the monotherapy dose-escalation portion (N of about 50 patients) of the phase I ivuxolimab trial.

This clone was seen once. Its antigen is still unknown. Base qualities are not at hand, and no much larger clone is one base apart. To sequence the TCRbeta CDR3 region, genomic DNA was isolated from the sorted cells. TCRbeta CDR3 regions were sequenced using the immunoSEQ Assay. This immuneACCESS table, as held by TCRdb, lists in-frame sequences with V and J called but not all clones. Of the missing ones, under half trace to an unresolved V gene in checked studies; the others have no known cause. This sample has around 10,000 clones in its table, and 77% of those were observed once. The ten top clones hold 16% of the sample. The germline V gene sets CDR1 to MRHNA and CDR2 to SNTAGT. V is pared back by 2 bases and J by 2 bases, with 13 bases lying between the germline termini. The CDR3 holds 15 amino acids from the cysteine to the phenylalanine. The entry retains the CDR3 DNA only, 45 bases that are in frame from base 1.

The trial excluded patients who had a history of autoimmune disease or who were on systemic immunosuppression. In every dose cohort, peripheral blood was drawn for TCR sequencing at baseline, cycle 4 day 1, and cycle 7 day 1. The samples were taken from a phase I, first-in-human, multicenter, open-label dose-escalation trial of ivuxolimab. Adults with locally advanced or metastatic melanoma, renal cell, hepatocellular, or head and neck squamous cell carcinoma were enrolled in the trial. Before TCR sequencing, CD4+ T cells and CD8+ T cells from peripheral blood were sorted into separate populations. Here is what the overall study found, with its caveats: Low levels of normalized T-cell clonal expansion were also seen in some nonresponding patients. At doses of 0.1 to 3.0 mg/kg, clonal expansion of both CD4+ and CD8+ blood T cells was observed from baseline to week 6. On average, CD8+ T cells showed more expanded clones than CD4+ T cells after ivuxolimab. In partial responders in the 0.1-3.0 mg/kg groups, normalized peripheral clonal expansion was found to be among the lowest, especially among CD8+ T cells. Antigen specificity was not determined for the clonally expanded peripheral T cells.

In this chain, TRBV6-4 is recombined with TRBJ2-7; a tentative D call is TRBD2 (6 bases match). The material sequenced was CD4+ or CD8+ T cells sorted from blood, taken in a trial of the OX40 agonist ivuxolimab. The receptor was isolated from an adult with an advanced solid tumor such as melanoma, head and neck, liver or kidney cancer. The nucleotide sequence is TGTGCCAGCAGTGACGGCCCCCGGAGGGCCTACGAGCAGTACTTC. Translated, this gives CASSDGPRRAYEQYF.